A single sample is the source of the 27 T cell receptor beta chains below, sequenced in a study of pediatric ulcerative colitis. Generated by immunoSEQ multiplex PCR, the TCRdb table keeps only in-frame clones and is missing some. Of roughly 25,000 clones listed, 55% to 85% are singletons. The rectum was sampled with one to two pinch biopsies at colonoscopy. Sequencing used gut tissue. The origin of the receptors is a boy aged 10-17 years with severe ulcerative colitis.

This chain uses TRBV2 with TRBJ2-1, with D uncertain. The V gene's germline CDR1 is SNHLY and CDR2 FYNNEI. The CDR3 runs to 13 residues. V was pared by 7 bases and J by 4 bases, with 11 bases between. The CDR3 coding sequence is TGTGCCAGCATCGCCAATTTATACAATGAGCAGTTCTTC. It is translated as CASIANLYNEQFF.

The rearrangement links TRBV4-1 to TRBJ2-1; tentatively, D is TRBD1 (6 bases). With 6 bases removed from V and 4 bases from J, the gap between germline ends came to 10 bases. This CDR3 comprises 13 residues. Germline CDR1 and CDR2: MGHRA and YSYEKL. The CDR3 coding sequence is TGCGCCAGCAGTCCAGGGGATTACAATGAGCAGTTCTTC. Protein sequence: CASSPGDYNEQFF.

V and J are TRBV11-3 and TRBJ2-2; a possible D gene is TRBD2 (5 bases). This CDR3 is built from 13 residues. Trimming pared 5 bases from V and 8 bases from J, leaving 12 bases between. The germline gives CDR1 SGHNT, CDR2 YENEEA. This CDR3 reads CASSPRTEGELFF. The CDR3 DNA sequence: TGTGCCAGCAGCCCTAGGACTGAGGGGGAGCTGTTTTTT. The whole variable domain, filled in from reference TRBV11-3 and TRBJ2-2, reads EAGVVQSPRYKIIEKKQPVAFWCNPISGHNTLYWYLQNLGQGPELLIRYENEEAVDDSQLPKDRFSAERLKGVDSTLKIQPAELGDSAVYLCASSPRTEGELFFGEGSRLTVL.

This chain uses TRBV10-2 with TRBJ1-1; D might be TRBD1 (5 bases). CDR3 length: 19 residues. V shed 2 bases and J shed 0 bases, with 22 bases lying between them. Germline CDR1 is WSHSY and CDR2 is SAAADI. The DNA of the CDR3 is TGCGCCAGCAGTGAGCCGTTCGGCAGGGCAACCGATATGAACACTGAAGCTTTCTTT. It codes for CASSEPFGRATDMNTEAFF.

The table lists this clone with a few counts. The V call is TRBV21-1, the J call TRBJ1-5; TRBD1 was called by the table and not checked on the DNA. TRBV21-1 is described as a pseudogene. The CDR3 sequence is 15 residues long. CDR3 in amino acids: CASSKDTVSNQPQHF. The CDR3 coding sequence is TGTGCCAGCAGCAAAGACACAGTCTCCAATCAGCCCCAGCATTTT.

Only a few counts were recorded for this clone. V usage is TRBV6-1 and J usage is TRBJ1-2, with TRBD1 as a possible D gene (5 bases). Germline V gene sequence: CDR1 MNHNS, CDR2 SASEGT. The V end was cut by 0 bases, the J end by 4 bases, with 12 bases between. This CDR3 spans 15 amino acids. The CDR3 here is CASSEAWQGTYGYTF. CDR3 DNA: TGTGCCAGCAGTGAAGCGTGGCAGGGTACCTATGGCTACACCTTC.

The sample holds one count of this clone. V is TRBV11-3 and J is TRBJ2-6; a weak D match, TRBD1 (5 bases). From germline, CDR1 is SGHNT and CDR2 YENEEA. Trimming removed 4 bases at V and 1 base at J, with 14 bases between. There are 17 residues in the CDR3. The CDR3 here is CASSSPAAGSGANVLTF. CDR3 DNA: TGTGCCAGCAGCTCCCCCGCGGCAGGGTCTGGGGCCAACGTCCTGACTTTC.

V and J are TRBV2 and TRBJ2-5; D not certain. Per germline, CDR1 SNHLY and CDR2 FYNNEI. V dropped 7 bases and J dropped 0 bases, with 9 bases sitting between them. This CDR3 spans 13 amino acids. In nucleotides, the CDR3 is TGTGCCAGCAAAGGACGGAACCAAGAGACCCAGTACTTC. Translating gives CASKGRNQETQYF. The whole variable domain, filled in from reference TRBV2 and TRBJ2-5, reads EPEVTQTPSHQVTQMGQEVILRCVPISNHLYFYWYRQILGQKVEFLVSFYNNEISEKSEIFDDQFSVERPDGSNFTLKIRSTKLEDSAMYFCASKGRNQETQYFGPGTRLLVL.

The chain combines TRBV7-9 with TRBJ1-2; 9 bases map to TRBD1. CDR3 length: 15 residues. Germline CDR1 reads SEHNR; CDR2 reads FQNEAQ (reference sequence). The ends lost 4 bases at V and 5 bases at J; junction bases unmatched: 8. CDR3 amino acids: CASSSFYRGPYGYTF. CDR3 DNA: TGTGCCAGCAGCTCGTTCTACAGGGGGCCTTATGGCTACACCTTC.

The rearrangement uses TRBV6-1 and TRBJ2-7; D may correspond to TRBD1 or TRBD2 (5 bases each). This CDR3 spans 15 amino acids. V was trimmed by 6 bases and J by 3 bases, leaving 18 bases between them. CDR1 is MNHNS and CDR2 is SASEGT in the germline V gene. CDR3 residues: CASSQESGALYEQYF. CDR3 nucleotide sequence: TGTGCCAGCAGCCAAGAGTCCGGGGCACTCTACGAGCAGTACTTC.

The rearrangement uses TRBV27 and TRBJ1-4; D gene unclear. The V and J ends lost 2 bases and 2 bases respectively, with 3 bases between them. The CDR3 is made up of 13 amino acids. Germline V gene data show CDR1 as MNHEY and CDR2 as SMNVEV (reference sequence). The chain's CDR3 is CASSLITNEKLFF. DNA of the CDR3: TGTGCCAGCAGTTTAATCACTAATGAAAAACTGTTTTTT.

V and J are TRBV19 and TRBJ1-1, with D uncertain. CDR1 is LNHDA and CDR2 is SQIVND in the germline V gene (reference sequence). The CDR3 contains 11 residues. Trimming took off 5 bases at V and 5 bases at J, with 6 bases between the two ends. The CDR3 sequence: CASSAGTEAFF. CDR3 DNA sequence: TGTGCCAGTAGTGCGGGAACTGAAGCTTTCTTT.

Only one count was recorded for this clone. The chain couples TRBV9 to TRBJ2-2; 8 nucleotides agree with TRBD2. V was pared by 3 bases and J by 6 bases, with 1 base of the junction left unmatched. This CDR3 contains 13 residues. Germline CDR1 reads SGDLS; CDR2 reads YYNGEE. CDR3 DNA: TGTGCCAGCAGCGCGGGACTAGCCGGGGAGCTGTTTTTT. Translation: CASSAGLAGELFF.

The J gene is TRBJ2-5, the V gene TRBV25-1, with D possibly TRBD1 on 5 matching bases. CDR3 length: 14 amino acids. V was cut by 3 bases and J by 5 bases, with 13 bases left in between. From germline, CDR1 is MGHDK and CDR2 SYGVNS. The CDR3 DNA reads TGTGCCAGCAGTGAGGTAGGGGATGGGGAGACCCAGTACTTC. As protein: CASSEVGDGETQYF.

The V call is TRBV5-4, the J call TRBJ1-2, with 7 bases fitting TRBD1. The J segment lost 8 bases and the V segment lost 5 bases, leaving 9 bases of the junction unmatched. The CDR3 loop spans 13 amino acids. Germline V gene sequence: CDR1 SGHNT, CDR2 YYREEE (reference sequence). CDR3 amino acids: CASRPTGRYGYTF. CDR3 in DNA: TGTGCCAGCAGGCCGACAGGGAGATACGGCTACACCTTC. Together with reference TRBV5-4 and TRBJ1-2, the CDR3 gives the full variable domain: ETGVTQSPTHLIKTRGQQVTLRCSSQSGHNTVSWYQQALGQGPQFIFQYYREEENGRGNFPPRFSGLQFPNYSSELNVNALELDDSALYLCASRPTGRYGYTFGSGTRLTVV.

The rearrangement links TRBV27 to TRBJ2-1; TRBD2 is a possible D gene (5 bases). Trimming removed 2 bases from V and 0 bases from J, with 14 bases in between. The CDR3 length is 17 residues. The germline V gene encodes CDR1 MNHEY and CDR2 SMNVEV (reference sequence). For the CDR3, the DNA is TGTGCCAGCAGTTTAATGAGCGGTTACTTCTCCTACAATGAGCAGTTCTTC. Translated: CASSLMSGYFSYNEQFF.

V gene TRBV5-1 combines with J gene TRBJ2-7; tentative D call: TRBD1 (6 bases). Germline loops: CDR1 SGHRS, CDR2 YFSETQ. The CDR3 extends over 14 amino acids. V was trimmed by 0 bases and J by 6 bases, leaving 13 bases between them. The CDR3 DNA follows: TGCGCCAGCAGCTTGGGACAGGCCCTAGCCGAGCAGTACTTC. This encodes CASSLGQALAEQYF. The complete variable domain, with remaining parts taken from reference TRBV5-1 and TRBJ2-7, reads KAGVTQTPRYLIKTRGQQVTLSCSPISGHRSVSWYQQTPGQGLQFLFEYFSETQRNKGNFPGRFSGRQFSNSRSEMNVSTLELGDSALYLCASSLGQALAEQYFGPGTRLTVT.

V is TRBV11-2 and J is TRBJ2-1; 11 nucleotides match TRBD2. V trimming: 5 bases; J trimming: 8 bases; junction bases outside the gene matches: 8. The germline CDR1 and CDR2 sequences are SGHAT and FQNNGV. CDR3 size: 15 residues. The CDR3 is CASSDRTSGWDEQFF. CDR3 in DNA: TGTGCCAGCAGCGATCGGACTAGCGGGTGGGATGAGCAGTTCTTC. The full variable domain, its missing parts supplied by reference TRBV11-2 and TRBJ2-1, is EAGVAQSPRYKIIEKRQSVAFWCNPISGHATLYWYQQILGQGPKLLIQFQNNGVVDDSQLPKDRFSAERLKGVDSTLKIQPAKLEDSAVYLCASSDRTSGWDEQFFGPGTRLTVL.

The CDR3 reads CSVFPPGRDTGELFF. The CDR3 region has the DNA TGCAGCGTCTTCCCCCCAGGGAGGGACACCGGGGAGCTGTTTTTT. The chain employs TRBV29-1 and TRBJ2-2; TRBD2 agrees at 7 bases. Trimming cost V 6 bases and J 3 bases; bases outside gene matches: 10. The V gene's germline CDR1 is SQVTM and CDR2 ANQGSEA. The CDR3 sequence is 15 residues long.

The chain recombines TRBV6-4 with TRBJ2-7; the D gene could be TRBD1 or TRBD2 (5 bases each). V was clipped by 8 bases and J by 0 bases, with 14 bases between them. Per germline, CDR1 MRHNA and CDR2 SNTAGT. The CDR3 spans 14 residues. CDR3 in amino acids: CASPSGTVSYEQYF. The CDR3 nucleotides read TGTGCCAGCCCCTCGGGGACGGTCTCCTACGAGCAGTACTTC.

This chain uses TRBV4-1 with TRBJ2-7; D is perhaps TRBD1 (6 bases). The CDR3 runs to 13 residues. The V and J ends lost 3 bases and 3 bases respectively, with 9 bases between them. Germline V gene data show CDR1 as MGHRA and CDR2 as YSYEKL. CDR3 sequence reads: CASSQGHNYEQYF. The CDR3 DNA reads TGCGCCAGCAGCCAGGGACATAACTACGAGCAGTACTTC.

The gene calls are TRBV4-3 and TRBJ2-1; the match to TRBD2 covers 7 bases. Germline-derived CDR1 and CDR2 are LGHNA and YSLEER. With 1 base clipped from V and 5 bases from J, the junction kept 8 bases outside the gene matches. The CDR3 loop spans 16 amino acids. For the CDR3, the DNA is TGCGCCAGCAGCCAAGTTTTTCTAGCGGCAAACAATGAGCAGTTCTTC. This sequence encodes CASSQVFLAANNEQFF.

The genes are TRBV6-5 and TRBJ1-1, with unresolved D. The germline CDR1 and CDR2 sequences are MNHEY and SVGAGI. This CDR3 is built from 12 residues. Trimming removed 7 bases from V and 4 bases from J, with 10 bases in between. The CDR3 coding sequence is TGTGCCAGCAAGTCCCTAGGCACTGAAGCTTTCTTT. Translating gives CASKSLGTEAFF.

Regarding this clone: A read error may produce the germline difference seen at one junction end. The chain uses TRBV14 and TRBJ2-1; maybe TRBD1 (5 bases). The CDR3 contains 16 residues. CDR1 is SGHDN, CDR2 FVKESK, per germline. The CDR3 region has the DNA TGTGCCAGCACCCAAAGTCTACAGGCCAGCAGGAGTGAGCAGTTCTTC. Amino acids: CASTQSLQASRSEQFF.

The CDR3 sequence is CASSRTNTEAFF. The DNA of the CDR3 is TGTGCCAGCAGTCGGACCAACACTGAAGCTTTCTTT. The gene calls are TRBV6-1 and TRBJ1-1; D remains unclear. Trimming removed 5 bases at V and 2 bases at J, with 6 bases between. The CDR3 loop spans 12 amino acids. CDR1 is MNHNS, CDR2 SASEGT, per germline.

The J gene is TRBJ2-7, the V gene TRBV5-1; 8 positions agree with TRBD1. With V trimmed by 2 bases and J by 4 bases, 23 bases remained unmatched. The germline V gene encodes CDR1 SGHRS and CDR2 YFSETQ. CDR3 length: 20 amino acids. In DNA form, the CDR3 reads TGCGCCAGCAGCTTCTACTCTCTTCGGGACAGGAAAACCGAGATTTACGAGCAGTACTTC. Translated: CASSFYSLRDRKTEIYEQYF.

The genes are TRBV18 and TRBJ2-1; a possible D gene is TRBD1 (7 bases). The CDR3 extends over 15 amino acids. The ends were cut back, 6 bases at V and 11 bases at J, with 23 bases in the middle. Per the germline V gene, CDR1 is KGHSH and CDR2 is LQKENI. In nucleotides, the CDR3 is TGTGCCAGCTCGTACACAGGGGTCCAAGGGGGGAAGCAGTTCTTC. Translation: CASSYTGVQGGKQFF.